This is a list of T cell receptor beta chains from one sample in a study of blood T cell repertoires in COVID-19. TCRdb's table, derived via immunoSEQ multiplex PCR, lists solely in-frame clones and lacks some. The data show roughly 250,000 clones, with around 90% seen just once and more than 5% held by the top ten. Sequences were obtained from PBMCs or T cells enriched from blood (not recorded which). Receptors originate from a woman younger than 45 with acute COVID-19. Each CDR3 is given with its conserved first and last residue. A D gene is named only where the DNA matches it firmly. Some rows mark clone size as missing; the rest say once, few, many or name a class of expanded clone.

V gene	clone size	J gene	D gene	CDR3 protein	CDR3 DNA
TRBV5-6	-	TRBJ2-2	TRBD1	CASSLVGQVGNTGELFF	TGTGCCAGCAGCTTGGTTGGACAGGTCGGGAACACCGGGGAGCTGTTTTTT
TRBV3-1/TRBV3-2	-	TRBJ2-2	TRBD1	CASSHGTGIGELFF	TGTGCCAGCAGCCACGGGACAGGGATCGGGGAGCTGTTTTTT
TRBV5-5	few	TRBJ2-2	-	CASSLIAGRGTGELFF	TGTGCCAGCAGCTTGATCGCGGGGAGAGGGACCGGGGAGCTGTTTTTT
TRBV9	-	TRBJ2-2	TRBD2	CASSGTSGNTGELFF	TGTGCCAGCAGCGGGACTAGCGGAAACACCGGGGAGCTGTTTTTT
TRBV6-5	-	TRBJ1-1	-	CASSYSRGWDTEAFF	TGTGCCAGCAGTTACTCTAGGGGCTGGGACACTGAAGCTTTCTTT
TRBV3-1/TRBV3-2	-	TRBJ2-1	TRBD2	CASSLGLAGPRPYNEQFF	TGTGCCAGCAGCCTCGGACTAGCGGGTCCACGCCCCTACAATGAGCAGTTCTTC
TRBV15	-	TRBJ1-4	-	CATSREGRGKEKLFF	TGTGCCACCAGCAGGGAGGGTCGGGGAAAGGAAAAACTGTTTTTT
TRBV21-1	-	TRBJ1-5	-	CASSKKPPGGCNQPQHF	TGTGCCAGCAGCAAAAAACCCCCGGGCGGGTGCAATCAGCCCCAGCATTTT
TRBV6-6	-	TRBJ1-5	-	CASSRWTSNSNQPQHF	TGTGCCAGCAGTAGATGGACATCTAATAGCAATCAGCCCCAGCATTTT
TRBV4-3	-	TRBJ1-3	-	CASSHNWGEDGNTIYF	TGCGCCAGCAGCCATAACTGGGGCGAGGATGGAAACACCATATATTTT
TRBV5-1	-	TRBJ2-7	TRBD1	CASSLGGGIMSYEQYF	TGCGCCAGCAGCTTGGGAGGGGGCATAATGTCCTACGAGCAGTACTTC
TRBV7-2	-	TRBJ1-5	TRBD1	CASSLVGTGGLQPQHF	TGTGCCAGCAGCTTAGTGGGGACAGGGGGCCTTCAGCCCCAGCATTTT
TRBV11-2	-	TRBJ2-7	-	CASTSTTYEQYF	TGTGCCAGCACCTCTACGACCTACGAGCAGTACTTC
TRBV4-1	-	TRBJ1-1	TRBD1	CASSQDRQGNTEAFF	TGCGCCAGCAGCCAAGATCGACAGGGGAACACTGAAGCTTTCTTT
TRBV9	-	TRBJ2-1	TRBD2	CASSVDKGLPGGSEQFF	TGTGCCAGCAGCGTAGATAAAGGGCTCCCGGGAGGGAGTGAGCAGTTCTTC
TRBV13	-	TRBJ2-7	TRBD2	CASSSPSGGAYEQYF	TGTGCCAGCAGCTCCCCTAGCGGGGGGGCCTACGAGCAGTACTTC
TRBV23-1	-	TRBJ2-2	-	CASSQSHTDLTGNTGELFF	TGCGCCAGCAGTCAATCGCACACGGACCTGACAGGGAACACCGGGGAGCTGTTTTTT
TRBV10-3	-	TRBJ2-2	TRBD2	CAIRSSGVNTGELFF	TGTGCCATCAGGTCTAGCGGGGTAAACACCGGGGAGCTGTTTTTT
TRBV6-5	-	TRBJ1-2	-	CASSYSTRGGYGYTF	TGTGCCAGCAGTTACTCAACGAGGGGGGGCTATGGCTACACCTTC
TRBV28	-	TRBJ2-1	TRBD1	CASSLGQGAYNEQFF	TGTGCCAGCAGTCTCGGACAGGGGGCATACAATGAGCAGTTCTTC
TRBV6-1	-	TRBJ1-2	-	CASSDYRVNYGYTF	TGTGCCAGCAGTGATTACAGGGTAAACTATGGCTACACCTTC
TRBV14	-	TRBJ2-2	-	CASSQDLYSGELFF	TGTGCCAGCAGCCAAGACTTATATTCCGGGGAGCTGTTTTTT
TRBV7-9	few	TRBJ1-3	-	CASSGPPTVSGNTIYF	TGTGCCAGCAGCGGCCCGCCGACAGTCTCTGGAAACACCATATATTTT
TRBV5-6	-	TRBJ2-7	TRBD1	CASSQTGDRYEQYF	TGTGCCAGCAGCCAGACCGGGGACAGATACGAGCAGTACTTC
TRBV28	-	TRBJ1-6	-	CASSLGGLNSPLHF	TGTGCCAGCAGTTTAGGAGGCCTAAATTCACCCCTCCACTTT
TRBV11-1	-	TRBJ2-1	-	CASSLSPQGINEQFF	TGTGCCAGCAGCTTAAGTCCCCAGGGTATCAATGAGCAGTTCTTC
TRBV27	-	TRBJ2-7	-	CASSYYYEQYF	TGTGCCAGCAGTTATTACTACGAGCAGTACTTC
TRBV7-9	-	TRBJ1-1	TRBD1	CASSPRDRNTEAFF	TGTGCCAGCAGCCCACGGGACAGGAACACTGAAGCTTTCTTT
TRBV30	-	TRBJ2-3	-	CAWRGDIRTFTDTQYF	TGTGCCTGGAGGGGGGACATCCGAACCTTCACAGATACGCAGTATTTT
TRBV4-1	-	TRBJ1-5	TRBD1	CASSQDRTGNQPQHF	TGCGCCAGCAGCCAAGATAGGACAGGTAATCAGCCCCAGCATTTT
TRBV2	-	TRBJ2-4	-	CASSMGGGAIQYF	TGTGCCAGCAGTATGGGAGGAGGCGCCATTCAGTACTTC
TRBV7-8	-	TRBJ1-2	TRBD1	CASSRRVDRGEGYTF	TGTGCCAGCAGCAGACGGGTGGACAGGGGAGAAGGCTACACCTTC
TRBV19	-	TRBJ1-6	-	CASSFHRVENSPLHF	TGTGCCAGTAGTTTTCACAGGGTCGAGAATTCACCCCTCCACTTT
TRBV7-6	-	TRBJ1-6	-	CASSPIAGKLNSPLHF	TGTGCCAGCAGCCCTATTGCCGGGAAGCTTAATTCACCCCTCCACTTT
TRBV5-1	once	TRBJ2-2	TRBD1	CASSHGTGDAGELFF	TGCGCCAGCAGCCACGGGACAGGGGACGCCGGGGAGCTGTTTTTT